These 4 T cell receptor beta chains were all obtained from the same sample, sequenced in a study of blood T cells in healthy people across ages. The authors ran a second PCR of 7 to 11 cycles using a sample-barcoded 5' primer and a J-beta primer mix. TCRdb passed the 5' RACE reads through MiXCR, listing each CDR3 protein once. The profile covers more than 700,000 distinct CDR3 sequences, with about 45% appearing a single time and roughly 18% taken by the ten largest. Input material: blood. All receptors come from a man older than 75 in good health.

This clonotype turned up a few times. The chain employs TRBV6-5 and TRBJ2-1; 10 nucleotides agree with TRBD2. The CDR3 is 18 residues long. Germline CDR1 is MNHEY and CDR2 is SVGAGI. Trimming removed 4 bases from V and 6 bases from J; junction bases left unmatched: 15. In nucleotides, the CDR3 is TGTGCCAGCAGTTTGACACAAAAACTAGCGGGAACCCCCAATGAGCAGTTCTTC. It yields the protein CASSLTQKLAGTPNEQFF.

The chain has TRBV7-2 and TRBJ2-1; D is ambiguous. V gave up 1 base and J gave up 13 bases, with 8 bases separating them. Germline V gene lookup returns CDR1 SGHTA and CDR2 FQGNSA. The CDR3 runs to 11 residues. The CDR3 DNA is TGTGCCAGCAGCTTAGGACCTCCACAGTTCTTC. This encodes CASSLGPPQFF.

In DNA form, the CDR3 reads TGCAGTGCCACCCCGGGTTCTACCTACGAGCAGTACTTC. Translation gives CSATPGSTYEQYF. The gene calls are TRBV20-1 and TRBJ2-7, with D unresolved. Per the germline V gene, CDR1 is DFQATT and CDR2 is SNEGSKA (reference sequence). The CDR3 consists of 13 residues. Deletions cut 6 bases from V and 2 bases from J, with 14 bases between.

V and J are TRBV3-1 and TRBJ1-2; D uncertain. This CDR3 has 12 amino acids. V was cut by 5 bases and J by 8 bases, with 12 bases left in between. From germline, CDR1 is LGHDT and CDR2 YNNKEL (reference sequence). The DNA of the CDR3 is TGTGCCAGCAGCTCAGCAATAGGAGGCTACACCTTC. Amino acid sequence: CASSSAIGGYTF.